The 24 T cell receptor beta chains presented below share a single source sample, sequenced in a study of CD4+ T cells in melanoma. This table comes from immunoSEQ multiplex PCR, and its TCRdb copy is limited to in-frame clones, with some not included. This table has about 50,000 clones, roughly nine tenths appearing once. The sequencing sample was made of peripheral blood. The receptors here all came from a human donor with melanoma.

This clone was found once. Other DNA sequences in the same sample also yield this CDR3. J is TRBJ2-7 and V is TRBV2, with D hard to call. The CDR3 is 13 amino acids. Looked up from germline, CDR1 is SNHLY and CDR2 is FYNNEI. V was clipped by 9 bases and J by 2 bases, with 14 bases between them. CDR3 bases: TGTGCCAGTAGTAGGGCGGAGACCTACGAGCAGTACTTC. Amino acids: CASSRAETYEQYF.

This chain connects TRBV6-6 to TRBJ2-3; D is possibly TRBD2 (5 bases). CDR3 length: 14 residues. V was pared by 9 bases and J by 1 base, with 14 bases between. Looked up from germline, CDR1 is MNHNY and CDR2 is SVGAGI (reference sequence). DNA for the CDR3: TGTGCCAGTATCGGGGTGCCTCGCACAGATACGCAGTATTTT. It codes for CASIGVPRTDTQYF.

This clone was seen only once. V and J are TRBV2 and TRBJ2-5; D gene ambiguous. CDR3 length: 12 amino acids. V dropped 2 bases and J dropped 3 bases, with 4 bases sitting between them. Germline lookup yields CDR1 SNHLY and CDR2 FYNNEI. Here the CDR3 reads CASSELEETQYF. The DNA for the CDR3 is TGTGCCAGCAGTGAATTGGAAGAGACCCAGTACTTC.

The V gene is TRBV7-2, the J gene TRBJ1-1; maybe TRBD1 (5 bases). V was pared by 3 bases and J by 6 bases, with 8 bases between. This CDR3 comprises 12 residues. Germline CDR1 and CDR2: SGHTA and FQGNSA. The CDR3 spells CASSFDSPEAFF. The CDR3 DNA sequence: TGTGCCAGCAGCTTTGACAGCCCTGAAGCTTTCTTT.

The chain has TRBV25-1 and TRBJ2-1; 7 bases are shared with TRBD1. The germline V gene encodes CDR1 MGHDK and CDR2 SYGVNS. The CDR3 is 16 amino acids. The trim removed 4 bases at V and 7 bases at J, leaving 13 bases unmatched. CDR3 DNA sequence: TGTGCCAGCAGTGTGAGGGGGCTCGGGTTTTCGAATGAGCAGTTCTTC. Protein product: CASSVRGLGFSNEQFF.

The V gene is TRBV7-6, the J gene TRBJ2-5; possibly TRBD1 for D (5 bases). The DNA end favors TRBJ2-7, so the J call may be wrong. Germline CDR1 is SGHVS and CDR2 is FNYEAQ. The CDR3 length is 13 residues. The CDR3 sequence is CASSSDSSYEQYF. In nucleotides, the CDR3 is TGTGCCAGCAGCTCAGACAGCTCCTACGAGCAGTACTTC.

This chain joins TRBV7-8 and TRBJ1-4; D not resolved. Germline V lookup: CDR1 SGHVS, CDR2 FQNEAQ. The germline V and J ends were trimmed by 4 bases and 4 bases, with 4 bases remaining between them. The CDR3 is 12 residues long. The CDR3: CASSSDNEKLFF. CDR3 DNA: TGTGCCAGCAGCTCGGATAATGAAAAACTGTTTTTT.

This rearrangement joins TRBV19 to TRBJ1-2; 8 bases fit TRBD1. The CDR3 extends over 14 amino acids. Germline V gene data show CDR1 as LNHDA and CDR2 as SQIVND (reference sequence). J gave up 7 bases and V 5 bases, and 9 bases lay outside the gene matches. CDR3 coding DNA: TGTGCCAGTAGTGAACAGGACAGGGCGGGTGGCTACACCTTC. It specifies CASSEQDRAGGYTF.

The V and J genes are TRBV18 and TRBJ1-6; 8 nucleotides match TRBD1. With V trimmed by 4 bases and J by 2 bases, 10 bases remained unmatched. CDR1 and CDR2 (germline): KGHSH, LQKENI. The CDR3 spans 18 residues. The CDR3 protein is CASSLRDRPFTYNSPLHF. Written as DNA, the CDR3 is TGTGCCAGCTCACTCAGGGACAGGCCCTTCACCTATAATTCACCCCTCCACTTT.

This chain joins TRBV18 and TRBJ2-4; D uncertain. The germline V and J ends were trimmed by 3 bases and 5 bases, with 14 bases remaining between them. Germline V gene data show CDR1 as KGHSH and CDR2 as LQKENI. The CDR3 loop spans 15 amino acids. The CDR3 region is CASSPYSATENIQYF. The CDR3, as DNA: TGTGCCAGCTCACCCTATTCGGCTACAGAAAACATTCAGTACTTC.

The rearrangement links TRBV10-3 to TRBJ1-1, with D possibly being TRBD1 (5 bases). Per the germline V gene, CDR1 is ENHRY and CDR2 is SYGVKD. The CDR3 spans 14 residues. Trimming took 5 bases from V and 0 from J, leaving 10 bases between them. DNA of the CDR3: TGTGCCATCAGTTCGCAGGGCATGAACACTGAAGCTTTCTTT. Residues: CAISSQGMNTEAFF.

The chain carries TRBV5-6 and TRBJ2-1; 7 bases fit TRBD1. The V gene end was trimmed by 4 bases and the J gene end by 4 bases; junction bases not matched to a gene: 5. CDR1 is SGHDT and CDR2 is YYEEEE in the germline V gene. The CDR3 totals 14 residues. The CDR3 coding sequence is TGTGCCAGCAGCCCGCCAGGGGGATACAATGAGCAGTTCTTC. Encoded protein: CASSPPGGYNEQFF.

This clone has only a few counts. The chain is built from TRBV9 and TRBJ1-1; D is possibly TRBD1 (5 bases). V lost 0 bases and J 0 bases, leaving 6 bases between the germline ends. The V gene's germline CDR1 is SGDLS and CDR2 YYNGEE. The CDR3 has 14 residues. The CDR3 reads CASSVGGVNTEAFF. The CDR3, as DNA: TGTGCCAGCAGCGTAGGGGGGGTGAACACTGAAGCTTTCTTT.

V and J are TRBV28 and TRBJ2-7, with TRBD2 as a possible D gene (6 bases). Germline CDR1 MDHEN, CDR2 SYDVKM. Deletions cut 3 bases from V and 9 bases from J, with 12 bases between. The CDR3 sequence is 12 residues long. CDR3 sequence reads: CASSFWTTMQYF. DNA for the CDR3: TGTGCCAGCAGTTTTTGGACTACGATGCAGTACTTC.

The chain is built from TRBV10-3 and TRBJ2-3; TRBD2 agrees at 15 bases. Trimming cost V 6 bases and J 2 bases; bases outside gene matches: 9. This CDR3 is built from 18 residues. Germline lookup yields CDR1 ENHRY and CDR2 SYGVKD. Here the CDR3 reads CAISLSGTSGGYTDTQYF. For the CDR3, the DNA is TGTGCCATCAGCCTATCCGGGACTAGCGGGGGGTACACAGATACGCAGTATTTT.

The chain couples TRBV5-1 to TRBJ2-3, with 9 bases matching TRBD1. Germline V gives CDR1 SGHRS, CDR2 YFSETQ. CDR3 size: 15 residues. Losses at the gene ends were 0 bases for V and 4 bases for J; bases not matched to a gene: 3. The CDR3 loop is CASSLEGQGSDTQYF. The CDR3 DNA reads as TGCGCCAGCAGCTTGGAGGGACAGGGTTCAGATACGCAGTATTTT.

This rearrangement joins TRBV6-1 to TRBJ2-2; TRBD1 agrees at 7 bases. Germline CDR1 reads MNHNS; CDR2 reads SASEGT. The CDR3 runs 14 residues. The V segment lost 6 bases and the J segment 7 bases; nucleotides outside the gene matches: 8. CDR3 DNA sequence: TGTGCCAGCAGAAGGGTACAGGGGAGCGGGGAGCTGTTTTTT. This encodes CASRRVQGSGELFF.

The chain employs TRBV6-1 and TRBJ2-3; 13 bases line up with TRBD2. The germline gives CDR1 MNHNS, CDR2 SASEGT. This CDR3 is built from 16 residues. V was clipped by 2 bases and J by 3 bases; unmatched bases: 2. In nucleotides, the CDR3 is TGTGCCAGCAGTGAATTGACTAGCGGGGGGACAGATACGCAGTATTTT. As protein: CASSELTSGGTDTQYF.

This rearrangement joins TRBV11-3 to TRBJ2-2; maybe TRBD1 (6 bases). V was pared by 3 bases and J by 4 bases, with 12 bases between. CDR3 length: 15 amino acids. CDR1 and CDR2 from the germline V gene are SGHNT and YENEEA. CDR3: CASSFTGLGTGELFF. Written as DNA, the CDR3 is TGTGCCAGCAGCTTCACAGGGTTGGGCACCGGGGAGCTGTTTTTT.

The V and J genes are TRBV7-9 and TRBJ2-5; 10 bases line up with TRBD2. The CDR3 is 16 amino acids. Germline V gene data show CDR1 as SEHNR and CDR2 as FQNEAQ (reference sequence). With V trimmed by 0 bases and J by 5 bases, 6 bases remained unmatched. The CDR3 DNA reads TGTGCCAGCAGCTTAGCGGCAAGCGGGGGGGCGGAGACCCAGTACTTC. Its translation: CASSLAASGGAETQYF.

In its sample, this clone ranks as medium-sized. The chain has TRBV15 and TRBJ1-1, with D possibly being TRBD1 (6 bases). The CDR3 contains 16 residues. Per the germline V gene, CDR1 is LNHNV and CDR2 is YYDKDF (reference sequence). V was cut by 5 bases and J by 3 bases, with 19 bases left in between. The CDR3 is CATSVRTGHQHTEAFF. CDR3 in DNA: TGTGCCACCAGCGTACGTACGGGACACCAACACACTGAAGCTTTCTTT.

The chain is built from TRBV9 and TRBJ2-3; D is unresolved. This CDR3 comprises 14 residues. CDR1 is SGDLS, CDR2 YYNGEE, per germline. Trimming pared 4 bases from V and 0 bases from J, leaving 9 bases between. CDR3 in DNA: TGTGCCAGCAGCTCCCAGTCTAGCACAGATACGCAGTATTTT. Its translation is CASSSQSSTDTQYF. Drawing the rest from reference TRBV9 and TRBJ2-3, the complete variable domain is DSGVTQTPKHLITATGQRVTLRCSPRSGDLSVYWYQQSLDQGLQFLIQYYNGEERAKGNILERFSAQQFPDLHSELNLSSLELGDSALYFCASSSQSSTDTQYFGPGTRLTVL.

The gene calls are TRBV9 and TRBJ1-1, with 8 bases aligning to TRBD1. The V gene end was trimmed by 4 bases and the J gene end by 2 bases; junction bases not matched to a gene: 4. The germline CDR1 and CDR2 sequences are SGDLS and YYNGEE. The length of the CDR3 is 14 residues. CDR3 sequence reads: CASSPGGANTEAFF. CDR3 coding DNA: TGTGCCAGCAGCCCAGGGGGCGCAAACACTGAAGCTTTCTTT.

The chain couples TRBV6-5 to TRBJ2-2; TRBD2 is a possible D gene (6 bases). The CDR3 consists of 14 residues. V was pared by 5 bases and J by 7 bases, with 14 bases between. CDR1 is MNHEY and CDR2 is SVGAGI in the germline V gene. The CDR3 DNA follows: TGTGCCAGCAGTGAAACTAGCTGGGGCGGGGAGCTGTTTTTT. Translated, it gives CASSETSWGGELFF.